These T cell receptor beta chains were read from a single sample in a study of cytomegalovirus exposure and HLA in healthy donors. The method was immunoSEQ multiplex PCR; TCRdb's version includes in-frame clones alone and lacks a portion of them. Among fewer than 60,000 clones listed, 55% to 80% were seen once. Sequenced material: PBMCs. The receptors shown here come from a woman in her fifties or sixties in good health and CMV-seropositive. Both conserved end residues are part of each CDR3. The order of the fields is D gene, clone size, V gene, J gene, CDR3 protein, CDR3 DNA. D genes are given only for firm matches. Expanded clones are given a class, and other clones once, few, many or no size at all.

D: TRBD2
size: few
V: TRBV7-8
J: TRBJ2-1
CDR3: CASSPTSGKTVKQFF
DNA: TGTGCCAGCAGCCCGACTAGCGGGAAGACCGTTAAGCAGTTCTTC

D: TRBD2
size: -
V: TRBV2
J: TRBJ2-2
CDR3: CASSPTSGDTGELFF
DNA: TGTGCCAGCAGCCCGACTAGCGGGGACACCGGGGAGCTGTTTTTT

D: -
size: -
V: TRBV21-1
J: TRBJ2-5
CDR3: CASSKGGAGETQYF
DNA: TGTGCCAGCAGCAAGGGGGGAGCAGGAGAGACCCAGTACTTC

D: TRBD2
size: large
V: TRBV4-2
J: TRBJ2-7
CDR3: CASSQAGGRDEQYF
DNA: TGTGCCAGCAGCCAAGCGGGGGGGCGGGACGAGCAGTACTTC

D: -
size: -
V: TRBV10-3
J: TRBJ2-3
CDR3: CAISDPQRYTDTQYF
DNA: TGTGCCATCAGTGATCCTCAGCGGTACACGGATACGCAGTATTTT

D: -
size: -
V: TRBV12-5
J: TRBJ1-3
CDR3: CASGLTGSGNTIYF
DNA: TGTGCTAGTGGTTTGACAGGGTCTGGAAACACCATATATTTT

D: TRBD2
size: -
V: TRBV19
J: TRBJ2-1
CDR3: CASSHGTSGRAKFF
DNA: TGTGCCAGTAGCCATGGGACTAGCGGGAGGGCAAAGTTCTTC

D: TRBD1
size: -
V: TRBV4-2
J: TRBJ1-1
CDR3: CASSPILDRVNTEAFF
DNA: TGTGCCAGCAGCCCGATCCTGGACAGGGTGAACACTGAAGCTTTCTTT

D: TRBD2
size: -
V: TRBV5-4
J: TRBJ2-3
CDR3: CASRKGAGGGTDTQYF
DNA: TGTGCCAGCAGAAAAGGAGCGGGGGGGGGCACAGATACGCAGTATTTT

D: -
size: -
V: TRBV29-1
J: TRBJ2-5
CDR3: CSVEVGGAETQYF
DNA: TGCAGCGTTGAAGTTGGGGGCGCAGAGACCCAGTACTTC

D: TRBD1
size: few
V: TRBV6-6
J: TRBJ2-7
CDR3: CASSKNRGSYEQYF
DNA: TGTGCCAGCAGTAAAAACAGGGGCTCCTACGAGCAGTACTTC

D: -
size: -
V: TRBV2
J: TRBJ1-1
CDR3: CASSPTLPLLRNTEAFF
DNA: TGTGCCAGCAGTCCGACATTGCCCTTGCTGCGGAACACTGAAGCTTTCTTT

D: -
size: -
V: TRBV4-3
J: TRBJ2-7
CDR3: CASSQEFGKRPSYEQYF
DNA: TGCGCCAGCAGCCAAGAGTTCGGTAAGAGGCCCTCCTACGAGCAGTACTTC

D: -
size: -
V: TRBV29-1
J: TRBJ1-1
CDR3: CSVEGQGTEAFF
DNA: TGCAGCGTTGAAGGCCAGGGAACTGAAGCTTTCTTT

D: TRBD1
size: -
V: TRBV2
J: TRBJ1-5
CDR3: CASSPTGLSNQPQHF
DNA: TGTGCCAGCAGCCCGACAGGGTTGAGCAATCAGCCCCAGCATTTT

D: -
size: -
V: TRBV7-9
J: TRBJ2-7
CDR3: CASSQSGREQYF
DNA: TGTGCCAGCAGCCAGTCGGGTAGGGAGCAGTACTTC

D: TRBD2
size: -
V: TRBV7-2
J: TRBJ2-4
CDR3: CASSLLGGGRAKNIQYF
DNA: TGTGCCAGCAGCTTGCTCGGGGGGGGGCGGGCCAAAAACATTCAGTACTTC

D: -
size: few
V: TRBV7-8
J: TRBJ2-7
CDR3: CASSYLEGSYEQYF
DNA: TGTGCCAGCAGCTACCTTGAGGGCTCCTACGAGCAGTACTTC

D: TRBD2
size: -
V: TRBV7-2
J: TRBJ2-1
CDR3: CASSLGVRGRAYNEQFF
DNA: TGTGCCAGCAGCTTAGGGGTACGCGGGAGGGCCTACAATGAGCAGTTCTTC

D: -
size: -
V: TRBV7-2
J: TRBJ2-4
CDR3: CASTLGGGIKNIQYF
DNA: TGTGCCAGCACCCTAGGCGGCGGGATAAAAAACATTCAGTACTTC

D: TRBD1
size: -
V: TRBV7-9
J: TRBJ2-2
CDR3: CASSRGTAFTGELFF
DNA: TGTGCCAGCAGCAGGGGGACAGCCTTTACCGGGGAGCTGTTTTTT

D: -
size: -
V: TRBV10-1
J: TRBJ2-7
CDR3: CASSYTGKPPHEQYF
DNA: TGCGCCAGCAGTTATACCGGGAAGCCGCCTCACGAGCAGTACTTC

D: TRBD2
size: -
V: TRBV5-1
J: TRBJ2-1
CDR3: CASSFQLAGGHNEQFF
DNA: TGCGCCAGCAGCTTTCAACTAGCGGGGGGCCACAATGAGCAGTTCTTC

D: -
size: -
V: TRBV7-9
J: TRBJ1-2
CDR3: CASSLKGGGYTF
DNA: TGTGCCAGCAGCTTGAAAGGGGGAGGCTACACCTTC

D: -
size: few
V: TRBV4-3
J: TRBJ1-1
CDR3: CASSQGGGSEAFF
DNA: TGCGCCAGCAGCCAAGGCGGTGGGAGTGAAGCTTTCTTT

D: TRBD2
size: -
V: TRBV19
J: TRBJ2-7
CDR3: CASSTSGYEQYF
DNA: TGTGCCAGTAGTACTAGCGGCTACGAGCAGTACTTC

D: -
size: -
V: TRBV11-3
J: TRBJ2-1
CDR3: CASSRSVYNEQFF
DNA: TGTGCCAGCAGCCGATCAGTATACAATGAGCAGTTCTTC

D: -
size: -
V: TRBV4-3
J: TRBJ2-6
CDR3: CASSQVYGSGANVLTF
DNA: TGCGCCAGCAGCCAAGTTTACGGCTCTGGGGCCAACGTCCTGACTTTC

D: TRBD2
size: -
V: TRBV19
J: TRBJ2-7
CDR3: CASSIDVWTSGYEQYF
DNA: TGTGCCAGTAGTATAGACGTTTGGACTAGCGGCTACGAGCAGTACTTC

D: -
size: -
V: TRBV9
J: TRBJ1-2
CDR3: CASSADTQGYYGYTF
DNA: TGTGCCAGCAGCGCCGACACCCAGGGGTACTATGGCTACACCTTC

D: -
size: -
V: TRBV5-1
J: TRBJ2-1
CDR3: CASSPFVEDNEQFF
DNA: TGCGCCAGCAGCCCGTTCGTTGAGGACAATGAGCAGTTCTTC

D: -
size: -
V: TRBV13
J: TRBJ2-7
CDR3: CASSLGAGQSYF
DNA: TGTGCCAGCAGCTTAGGGGCGGGACAGTCGTACTTC

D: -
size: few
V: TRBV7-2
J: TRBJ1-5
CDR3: CASSLGRAGQPQHF
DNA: TGTGCCAGCAGCTTAGGGAGGGCTGGTCAGCCCCAGCATTTT

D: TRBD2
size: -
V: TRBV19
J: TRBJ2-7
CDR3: CASSIEGGHYEQYF
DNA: TGTGCCAGTAGTATAGAGGGAGGGCATTACGAGCAGTACTTC

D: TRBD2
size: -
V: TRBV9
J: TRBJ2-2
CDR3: CASSVAGGAGTGELFF
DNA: TGTGCCAGCAGCGTAGCGGGGGGGGCGGGGACCGGGGAGCTGTTTTTT

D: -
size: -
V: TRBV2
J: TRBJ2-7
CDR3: CASSEAGRLPHEQYF
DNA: TGTGCCAGCAGTGAAGCTGGCCGCCTTCCCCACGAGCAGTACTTC

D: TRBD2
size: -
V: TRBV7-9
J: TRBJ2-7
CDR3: CASSYSEAGGEQYF
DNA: TGTGCCAGCAGCTATTCGGAAGCGGGAGGAGAGCAGTACTTC

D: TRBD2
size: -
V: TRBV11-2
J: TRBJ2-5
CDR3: CASSSPGLAGGRETQYF
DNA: TGTGCCAGCAGCTCGCCGGGACTAGCGGGGGGGCGGGAGACCCAGTACTTC

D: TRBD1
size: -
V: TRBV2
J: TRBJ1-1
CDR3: CARKETGASNTEAFF
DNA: TGTGCCAGGAAAGAAACAGGGGCCTCGAACACTGAAGCTTTCTTT

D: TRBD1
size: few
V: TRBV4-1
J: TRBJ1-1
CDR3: CASSRPGGRAFF
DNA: TGCGCCAGCAGCCGACCAGGGGGCCGAGCTTTCTTT